These 26 T cell receptor beta chains came from one sample sequenced in a study of blood T cell repertoires in COVID-19. Some clones are missing from TCRdb's copy, which holds only in-frame ones; the method was immunoSEQ multiplex PCR. This table holds approximately 100,000 clones, around 87% found once. The sequencing sample was made of peripheral blood. These receptors all stem from a young woman with acute or convalescent COVID-19.

The J gene is TRBJ1-2, the V gene TRBV5-1, with D perhaps matching TRBD1 (6 bases). V was shortened by 2 bases and J by 4 bases, with 12 bases between the two germline ends. Germline V gives CDR1 SGHRS, CDR2 YFSETQ. CDR3 size: 14 residues. CDR3 sequence reads: CASSLQGFSYGYTF. CDR3 DNA: TGCGCCAGCAGCTTACAGGGCTTCAGCTATGGCTACACCTTC.

The chain carries TRBV7-3 and TRBJ2-3, with D possibly TRBD1 on 6 matching bases. CDR3 length equals 17 residues. The germline gives CDR1 SGHTA, CDR2 FQGTGA. Between the trimmed V and J ends, which lost 2 bases and 0 bases, there was a span of 15 bases. CDR3 nucleotide sequence: TGTGCCAGCAGCTTAGAGCCAGGGGCCTCTAGCACAGATACGCAGTATTTT. It yields the protein CASSLEPGASSTDTQYF. The entire variable domain, with the rest obtained from reference TRBV7-3 and TRBJ2-3, is as follows: GAGVSQTPSNKVTEKGKYVELRCDPISGHTALYWYRQSLGQGPEFLIYFQGTGAADDSGLPNDRFFAVRPEGSVSTLKIQRTERGDSAVYLCASSLEPGASSTDTQYFGPGTRLTVL.

This clone was detected once. In DNA form, the CDR3 reads TGTGCCAGCAGGGTCGAACACGGGACAGGGTATCGAGCTTTCTTT. Protein sequence: CASRVEHGTGYRAFF. The gene calls are TRBV28 and TRBJ1-1; 9 positions agree with TRBD1. J lost 10 bases, V lost 6 bases, and 15 bases had no gene match. Germline assignment: CDR1 MDHEN and CDR2 SYDVKM. The CDR3 runs 15 residues.

The gene calls are TRBV12-3 or TRBV12-4 and TRBJ2-1, with D maybe TRBD2 (5 bases). Trimming removed 6 bases at V and 10 bases at J, with 16 bases between. CDR3 length equals 13 residues. The CDR3, as DNA: TGTGCCAGCAGACTACCCGGGGTAATGGAGCAGTTCTTC. It yields the protein CASRLPGVMEQFF.

This chain joins TRBV2 and TRBJ2-7, with 9 bases aligning to TRBD2. The germline V gene has CDR1 SNHLY and CDR2 FYNNEI. J gave up 2 bases and V 5 bases, and 4 bases lay outside the gene matches. The CDR3 has 14 residues. The DNA for the CDR3 is TGTGCCAGCAGTTCTAGCGGGGCCCCCTACGAGCAGTACTTC. As protein: CASSSSGAPYEQYF.

The V gene is TRBV28, the J gene TRBJ2-4; TRBD1 matches 8 bases. The ends lost 6 bases at V and 4 bases at J; junction bases unmatched: 8. The CDR3 is 15 residues long. From germline, CDR1 is MDHEN and CDR2 SYDVKM. This chain's CDR3 is CASSPTGTGKNIQYF. DNA for the CDR3: TGTGCCAGCAGCCCGACCGGGACAGGAAAAAACATTCAGTACTTC.

There are a few counts of this clone. The CDR3 protein is CASSVDNSNYEQYF. DNA for the CDR3: TGTGCCAGCAGCGTAGATAATAGCAACTACGAGCAGTACTTC. The rearrangement joins TRBV9 to TRBJ2-7; D not certain. Germline CDR1 and CDR2: SGDLS and YYNGEE. The V end lost 0 bases, the J end lost 3 bases, and 10 bases lay between the germline ends. The CDR3 spans 14 residues.

The V gene is TRBV27, the J gene TRBJ2-7; TRBD1 matches at 9 bases. The germline gives CDR1 MNHEY, CDR2 SMNVEV (reference sequence). J was trimmed by 0 bases and V by 5 bases; bases with no gene match: 11. The CDR3 has 17 amino acids. CDR3 loop: CASSLSSGTGLSYEQYF. As DNA, the CDR3 is TGTGCCAGCAGTCTCTCCTCCGGGACAGGGCTCTCCTACGAGCAGTACTTC.

The rearrangement joins TRBV7-3 to TRBJ2-3; D is perhaps TRBD1 (7 bases). Trimming removed 1 base at V and 4 bases at J, with 9 bases between. Germline V gene sequence: CDR1 SGHTA, CDR2 FQGTGA. The CDR3 is 14 amino acids. The DNA of the CDR3 is TGTGCCAGCAGCTTAAGCAGGGGGGCAGATACGCAGTATTTT. Translated, it gives CASSLSRGADTQYF.

The CDR3 reads CASSSTDNQPQHF. Written as DNA, the CDR3 is TGTGCCAGCAGCTCGACAGACAATCAGCCCCAGCATTTT. The chain has TRBV7-9 and TRBJ1-5; weak D call: TRBD1 (5 bases). This CDR3 comprises 13 residues. Germline lookup yields CDR1 SEHNR and CDR2 FQNEAQ (reference sequence). V dropped 4 bases and J dropped 3 bases, with 7 bases sitting between them.

V usage is TRBV6-5 and J usage is TRBJ1-6, with 9 bases fitting TRBD1. Trimming at V came to 4 bases and at J to 5 bases, leaving 3 bases not matched to a gene. The germline V gene has CDR1 MNHEY and CDR2 SVGAGI. This CDR3 is built from 15 residues. CDR3 protein: CASSLQGAHNSPLHF. CDR3 nucleotides: TGTGCCAGCAGTTTACAGGGGGCCCATAATTCACCCCTCCACTTT.

The chain combines TRBV4-1 with TRBJ1-4; D gene ambiguous. Germline assignment: CDR1 MGHRA and CDR2 YSYEKL. CDR3 length: 12 amino acids. V dropped 8 bases and J dropped 13 bases, with 17 bases sitting between them. In DNA, the CDR3 is TGCGCCAGCGCCTCGGAGTTGGATATACTGTTTTTT. It encodes CASASELDILFF.

This chain joins TRBV9 and TRBJ2-3, with a weak D call TRBD2 (6 bases). The germline V and J ends were trimmed by 1 base and 2 bases, with 11 bases remaining between them. Germline V CDR1 and CDR2: SGDLS, YYNGEE. CDR3 length: 15 amino acids. The CDR3 here is CASSVSPGDTDTQYF. CDR3 bases: TGTGCCAGCAGCGTATCACCGGGGGACACAGATACGCAGTATTTT.

The gene calls are TRBV19 and TRBJ1-5; possibly TRBD1 for D (6 bases). Germline CDR1 and CDR2: LNHDA and SQIVND (reference sequence). The ends were cut back, 1 base at V and 11 bases at J, with 24 bases in the middle. The length of the CDR3 is 17 residues. CDR3 protein: CASSIVSAPRGTKAQHF. In DNA, the CDR3 is TGTGCCAGTAGTATAGTATCGGCACCGAGGGGGACAAAGGCCCAGCATTTT.

CDR3: CASSQAKGQGMGETQYF. In DNA form, the CDR3 reads TGTGCCAGCAGCCAGGCTAAGGGACAGGGGATGGGCGAGACCCAGTACTTC. The J gene is TRBJ2-5, the V gene TRBV7-9, with TRBD1 identical over 10 bases. CDR1 is SEHNR and CDR2 is FQNEAQ in the germline V gene (reference sequence). The CDR3 runs to 17 residues. V gave up 5 bases and J gave up 5 bases; unmatched junction bases: 14.

The chain uses TRBV23-1 and TRBJ1-5; D is possibly TRBD1 (6 bases). TRBV23-1 is reported as an ORF; its role is uncertain. Trimming cost V 6 bases and J 3 bases, with 9 bases left between them. There are 13 residues in the CDR3. CDR3: CASRGGPNQPQHF. As DNA, the CDR3 is TGCGCCAGCAGAGGGGGACCCAATCAGCCCCAGCATTTT.

The rearrangement links TRBV5-1 to TRBJ1-6, with 7 positions matching TRBD1. Losses at the gene ends were 0 bases for V and 5 bases for J; bases not matched to a gene: 2. CDR1 and CDR2 from the germline V gene are SGHRS and YFSETQ. The CDR3 sequence is 15 residues long. The CDR3: CASSLGTGNNSPLHF. In DNA, the CDR3 is TGCGCCAGCAGCTTGGGGACAGGAAATAATTCACCCCTCCACTTT.

The chain combines TRBV12-3 or TRBV12-4 with TRBJ1-3; weak D call: TRBD1 (6 bases). The length of the CDR3 is 13 residues. Deletions cut 0 bases from V and 10 bases from J, with 10 bases between. CDR3 in amino acids: CASSLAGGYTIYF. DNA of the CDR3: TGTGCCAGCAGTTTAGCAGGGGGTTATACCATATATTTT.

This clone has only one observation. The chain carries TRBV19 and TRBJ2-3; D remains ambiguous. V shed 3 bases and J shed 3 bases, with 10 bases lying between them. The germline V gene encodes CDR1 LNHDA and CDR2 SQIVND (reference sequence). This CDR3 comprises 14 residues. The CDR3 is CASSIQAYTDTQYF. In DNA, the CDR3 is TGTGCCAGTAGTATCCAGGCCTATACAGATACGCAGTATTTT.

The sample holds a few counts of this clone. The V gene is TRBV5-1, the J gene TRBJ1-2; no clear D. Germline loops: CDR1 SGHRS, CDR2 YFSETQ. With 2 bases removed from V and 0 bases from J, the gap between germline ends came to 8 bases. The CDR3 has 14 amino acids. CDR3: CASSFTGTNYGYTF. The CDR3 bases are TGCGCCAGCAGCTTTACCGGGACTAACTATGGCTACACCTTC.

CDR3 amino acids: CASSRRGGSGQPQHF. The CDR3 coding sequence is TGTGCCAGCAGCCGGCGGGGGGGCTCGGGACAGCCCCAGCATTTT. V is TRBV7-8 and J is TRBJ1-5; tentative D call: TRBD1 (6 bases). V lost 5 bases and J lost 7, with 18 bases in between. Germline-derived CDR1 and CDR2 are SGHVS and FQNEAQ. The CDR3 is 15 residues long.

This chain links TRBV12-3 or TRBV12-4 with TRBJ1-1, with unresolved D. The V and J ends lost 2 bases and 1 base respectively, with 5 bases between them. The CDR3 has 13 residues. The CDR3 DNA follows: TGTGCCAGCAGTTTACTACGGAACACTGAAGCTTTCTTT. It yields the protein CASSLLRNTEAFF.

This clone was observed a single time. This chain uses TRBV10-3 with TRBJ2-2; the match to TRBD1 covers 7 bases. Germline V CDR1 and CDR2: ENHRY, SYGVKD. This CDR3 contains 14 residues. The V segment lost 6 bases and the J segment 5 bases; nucleotides outside the gene matches: 6. Here the CDR3 reads CAIRAQGLTGELFF. The CDR3 DNA reads as TGTGCCATCAGGGCACAGGGGTTGACCGGGGAGCTGTTTTTT.

This clone was seen only a few times. This sequence joins TRBV7-3 and TRBJ1-1; TRBD1 matches at 8 bases. Germline-derived CDR1 and CDR2 are SGHTA and FQGTGA. This CDR3 contains 14 residues. J gave up 5 bases and V 5 bases, and 7 bases lay outside the gene matches. The CDR3 reads CASSPGQGKTEAFF. In DNA form, the CDR3 reads TGTGCCAGCAGCCCCGGACAGGGAAAGACTGAAGCTTTCTTT.

CDR3 bases: TGTGCCAGCAGCTACCCCAGCAATCAGCCCCAGCATTTT. It translates to CASSYPSNQPQHF. The chain carries TRBV6-1 and TRBJ1-5; D unresolved. V lost 6 bases, J lost 1 base, and 7 bases lay in between. CDR1 and CDR2 from the germline V gene are MNHNS and SASEGT. The CDR3 extends over 13 amino acids.

The chain combines TRBV11-2 with TRBJ1-6; 8 bases fit TRBD1. Germline CDR1 SGHAT, CDR2 FQNNGV. The V and J ends lost 2 bases and 6 bases, in that order; junction bases with no gene match: 6. There are 16 residues in the CDR3. CDR3 bases: TGTGCCAGCAGCTTATCCCCAGGACAGGGTAATTCACCCCTCCACTTT. Protein product: CASSLSPGQGNSPLHF.